The 30 T cell receptor beta chains below were found in one sample sequenced in a study of vaccination and CD4 T cells after COVID-19. Once obtained from cultured CD4+ T cells, the DNA was sequenced using the Oncomine TCR Beta short-read assay. From the PCR reads, TCRdb called clonotypes with MiXCR, one entry per CDR3 protein. The sample shows some 8,000 distinct CDR3 sequences, about 61% of them seen only once. Which antigens these TCRs recognize remains unknown. Treatment specified: approximately 10-day PBMC culture with coronavirus spike peptide pools or control peptides (ViraFEST assay). Sequences were obtained from CD4+ T cells from blood, cultured in vitro. Receptor source: a human donor who had recovered from COVID-19.

The chain joins TRBV11-2 to TRBJ2-7, with 8 bases identical to TRBD2. Per germline, CDR1 SGHAT and CDR2 FQNNGV. Trimming took 1 base from V and 4 from J; bases not matched to a gene: 9. The CDR3 is 16 residues long. The DNA of the CDR3 is TGTGCCAGCAGCTTAGTGTACGGGACTAGTCAATACGAGCAGTACTTC. This encodes CASSLVYGTSQYEQYF.

CDR3 coding DNA: TGCAGTGCATTGTGGGTCGAAGAGACCCAGTACTTC. It codes for CSALWVEETQYF. The rearrangement uses TRBV20-1 and TRBJ2-5; D is unclear. V lost 6 bases, J lost 3 bases, and 11 bases lay in between. The CDR3 totals 12 residues. The V gene's germline CDR1 is DFQATT and CDR2 SNEGSKA (reference sequence).

The V gene is TRBV15, the J gene TRBJ2-5; 8 bases fit TRBD1. Germline V CDR1 and CDR2: LNHNV, YYDKDF (reference sequence). The CDR3 length is 16 residues. The V and J ends lost 3 bases and 2 bases, in that order; junction bases with no gene match: 8. The CDR3 sequence: CATSSLTGTGQETQYF. The CDR3 DNA reads TGTGCCACCAGCAGCTTAACCGGGACAGGACAAGAGACCCAGTACTTC.

This clonotype is termed medium-sized. The chain joins TRBV7-8 to TRBJ1-3; 7 bases line up with TRBD1. V was clipped by 7 bases and J by 2 bases; unmatched bases: 8. This CDR3 has 15 residues. The V gene's germline CDR1 is SGHVS and CDR2 FQNEAQ. The CDR3 sequence: CASTTGTEPGNTIYF. For the CDR3, the DNA is TGTGCCAGCACTACCGGGACAGAGCCTGGAAACACCATATATTTT.

V is TRBV7-9 and J is TRBJ1-5, with 12 bases lining up with TRBD1. The ends lost 5 bases at V and 4 bases at J; junction bases unmatched: 9. The CDR3 covers 17 residues. The germline V gene encodes CDR1 SEHNR and CDR2 FQNEAQ (reference sequence). CDR3 region: CASSIGTGGDQNQPQHF. As DNA, the CDR3 is TGTGCCAGCAGCATTGGGACAGGGGGCGACCAAAATCAGCCCCAGCATTTT.

CDR3 nucleotides: TGTGCCAGCAGTAGACAGGGGGGTCAAGAGACCCAGTACTTC. It translates to CASSRQGGQETQYF. This rearrangement joins TRBV6-1 to TRBJ2-5, with 9 nucleotides matching TRBD1. CDR1 is MNHNS, CDR2 SASEGT, per germline. The CDR3 contains 14 residues. V was clipped by 5 bases and J by 2 bases; unmatched bases: 3.

This clonotype was counted a few times. V gene TRBV6-5 combines with J gene TRBJ1-2, with TRBD1 matching over 7 bases. Germline V gene data show CDR1 as MNHEY and CDR2 as SVGAGI. V dropped 2 bases and J dropped 4; count of bases not matched to a gene: 4. CDR3 length: 14 amino acids. The CDR3 sequence: CASSYSRGAYGYTF. The CDR3 nucleotides are TGTGCCAGCAGTTACAGCAGGGGGGCCTATGGCTACACCTTC.

The chain joins TRBV19 to TRBJ1-1; D is possibly TRBD1 (5 bases). V was clipped by 6 bases and J by 3 bases, with 11 bases between them. Germline values: CDR1 LNHDA, CDR2 SQIVND (reference sequence). The CDR3 extends over 13 amino acids. CDR3 in amino acids: CASSGTRDTEAFF. The CDR3 nucleotides are TGTGCCAGTAGCGGGACCAGGGACACTGAAGCTTTCTTT.

The V call is TRBV20-1, the J call TRBJ2-3, with 8 positions matching TRBD1. V dropped 4 bases and J dropped 5; count of bases not matched to a gene: 8. This CDR3 is 14 amino acids long. The germline V gene has CDR1 DFQATT and CDR2 SNEGSKA (reference sequence). CDR3 in amino acids: CSAKDRGQLDTQYF. The CDR3 region has the DNA TGCAGTGCTAAAGACAGGGGACAATTAGATACGCAGTATTTT.

J is TRBJ1-1 and V is TRBV19; D unresolved. Germline CDR1 and CDR2: LNHDA and SQIVND (reference sequence). The CDR3 has 13 residues. V was cut by 6 bases and J by 5 bases, with 13 bases left in between. In DNA form, the CDR3 reads TGTGCCAGTAGCCCACGGTTTAGGACTGAAGCTTTCTTT. This sequence encodes CASSPRFRTEAFF.

J is TRBJ1-6 and V is TRBV11-2, with D unresolved. The CDR3 consists of 14 residues. Germline CDR1 reads SGHAT; CDR2 reads FQNNGV. Trimming removed 5 bases at V and 4 bases at J, with 9 bases between. The CDR3 bases are TGTGCCAGCAGCGTCGGGTGGTATAATTCACCCCTCCACTTT. Its translation is CASSVGWYNSPLHF.

Only a few counts were recorded for this clonotype. The rearrangement links TRBV20-1 to TRBJ2-2, with D possibly being TRBD2 (5 bases). This CDR3 has 15 amino acids. Deletions cut 6 bases from V and 5 bases from J, with 19 bases between. Looked up from germline, CDR1 is DFQATT and CDR2 is SNEGSKA (reference sequence). CDR3 in DNA: TGCAGTGCCAGTGTACTCGGGATGCTAACCGGGGAGCTGTTTTTT. It encodes CSASVLGMLTGELFF.

This chain joins TRBV6-1 and TRBJ1-2; D uncertain. CDR1 is MNHNS, CDR2 SASEGT, per germline. The length of the CDR3 is 13 residues. Trimming took 2 bases from V and 4 from J, leaving 8 bases between them. CDR3 in amino acids: CASSESGGYGYTF. CDR3 DNA sequence: TGTGCCAGCAGTGAATCAGGAGGCTATGGCTACACCTTC.

The J gene is TRBJ1-1, the V gene TRBV11-1; D call uncertain. From germline, CDR1 is SGHAT and CDR2 FQDESV (reference sequence). Trimming removed 3 bases from V and 1 base from J, with 6 bases in between. CDR3 length: 13 amino acids. Here the CDR3 DNA reads TGTGCCAGCAGCTTGGTCCGGAACACTGAAGCTTTCTTT. Translation gives CASSLVRNTEAFF.

The rearrangement links TRBV5-5 to TRBJ2-7; D ambiguous. The germline V and J ends were trimmed by 4 bases and 0 bases, with 14 bases remaining between them. Germline V CDR1 and CDR2: SGHKS, YYEKEE (reference sequence). This CDR3 comprises 15 residues. The CDR3 DNA reads TGTGCCAGCAGCCCTGGGCCTGTTAACTCCTACGAGCAGTACTTC. It is translated as CASSPGPVNSYEQYF.

The chain carries TRBV6-5 and TRBJ1-2; D gene uncertain. The ends were cut back, 0 bases at V and 0 bases at J, with 5 bases in the middle. The CDR3 length is 14 residues. Germline values: CDR1 MNHEY, CDR2 SVGAGI. The CDR3 reads CASSYSAPNYGYTF. The DNA of the CDR3 is TGTGCCAGCAGTTACTCAGCCCCTAACTATGGCTACACCTTC.

The gene calls are TRBV2 and TRBJ1-1, with unresolved D. The V and J ends lost 7 bases and 8 bases respectively, with 11 bases between them. The CDR3 sequence is 11 residues long. Per germline, CDR1 SNHLY and CDR2 FYNNEI. CDR3 sequence: CASNSVVEAFF. The CDR3 nucleotides are TGTGCCAGCAATTCGGTAGTGGAAGCTTTCTTT.

As to this clonotype: Sequence at one end of the junction differs from germline and may be a read error. The chain has TRBV24-1 and TRBJ1-2, with 12 bases matching TRBD1. CDR3 length: 14 amino acids. Looked up from germline, CDR1 is KGHDR and CDR2 is SFDVKD. The DNA for the CDR3 is TGTGCCACCAGCGATTCGGGGACAGGGGGCGCCTGCACCTTC. This translates into CATSDSGTGGACTF.

A few counts support this clonotype. This chain links TRBV27 with TRBJ2-2; 8 bases line up with TRBD2. Germline V CDR1 and CDR2: MNHEY, SMNVEV (reference sequence). Losses at the gene ends were 5 bases for V and 3 bases for J; bases not matched to a gene: 14. The CDR3 extends over 18 amino acids. CDR3 sequence: CASSPTPGLAGDTGELFF. CDR3 bases: TGTGCCAGCAGTCCCACCCCAGGACTAGCAGGAGACACCGGGGAGCTGTTTTTT.

V is TRBV20-1 and J is TRBJ2-5, with TRBD2 as a possible D gene (6 bases). This CDR3 region has 15 residues. Per the germline V gene, CDR1 is DFQATT and CDR2 is SNEGSKA (reference sequence). The ends were cut back, 0 bases at V and 5 bases at J, with 16 bases in the middle. CDR3 DNA sequence: TGCAGTGCTAGAGACCCTCGGGGGATTGGGGAGACCCAGTACTTC. Protein product: CSARDPRGIGETQYF.

As regards this clonotype: Germline and junction disagree at one end, which may indicate a read error. The chain is built from TRBV20-1 and TRBJ1-2; 9 bases are shared with TRBD1. The CDR3 covers 12 residues. CDR1 is DFQATT and CDR2 is SNEGSKA in the germline V gene (reference sequence). CDR3 in DNA: TGCAGTGCTAGCCGGGACAGGGACGGCTACGCCTTC. It yields the protein CSASRDRDGYAF.

This clonotype was seen just once. V is TRBV20-1 and J is TRBJ2-4, with 7 bases matching TRBD2. The CDR3 sequence is 12 residues long. V shed 6 bases, J shed 7 bases, and the junction held 6 bases outside the gene matches. Germline V gene lookup returns CDR1 DFQATT and CDR2 SNEGSKA (reference sequence). The CDR3 is CSAGGSGNIQYF. The DNA for the CDR3 is TGCAGTGCCGGGGGTAGCGGGAACATTCAGTACTTC.

The V and J genes are TRBV20-1 and TRBJ2-2; D gene ambiguous. The CDR3 sequence is 13 residues long. Germline CDR1 and CDR2: DFQATT and SNEGSKA (reference sequence). The V and J ends lost 1 base and 1 base respectively, with 4 bases between them. For the CDR3, the DNA is TGCAGTGCTAGAGTCGGGAACACCGGGGAGCTGTTTTTT. It is translated as CSARVGNTGELFF.

The J gene is TRBJ2-7, the V gene TRBV7-2; D unresolved. V was clipped by 5 bases and J by 0 bases, with 5 bases between them. Germline values: CDR1 SGHTA, CDR2 FQGNSA. The CDR3 is 12 residues long. The CDR3 loop is CASSPSSYEQYF. DNA of the CDR3: TGTGCCAGCAGCCCTAGCTCCTACGAGCAGTACTTC.

The chain joins TRBV19 to TRBJ2-2; 10 nucleotides line up with TRBD2. Losses at the gene ends were 5 bases for V and 2 bases for J; bases not matched to a gene: 5. The CDR3 is 16 residues long. From germline, CDR1 is LNHDA and CDR2 SQIVND (reference sequence). CDR3 DNA: TGTGCCAGTAGTTGGGGGACTAGCGTTAACACCGGGGAGCTGTTTTTT. The encoded protein is CASSWGTSVNTGELFF. Based on the CDR3 plus reference TRBV19 and TRBJ2-2, the full variable domain is DGGITQSPKYLFRKEGQNVTLSCEQNLNHDAMYWYRQDPGQGLRLIYYSQIVNDFQKGDIAEGYSVSREKKESFPLTVTSAQKNPTAFYLCASSWGTSVNTGELFFGEGSRLTVL.

The chain is built from TRBV5-4 and TRBJ1-1; tentative D call: TRBD1 (5 bases). Per germline, CDR1 SGHNT and CDR2 YYREEE (reference sequence). The CDR3 is 13 amino acids. V lost 5 bases and J lost 1, with 9 bases in between. CDR3 amino acids: CASRLDRNTEAFF. DNA of the CDR3: TGTGCCAGCAGACTCGACAGGAACACTGAAGCTTTCTTT.

V and J are TRBV11-3 and TRBJ2-5; D remains ambiguous. Between the trimmed V and J ends, which lost 4 bases and 0 bases, there was a span of 9 bases. CDR3 length equals 14 residues. The germline CDR1 and CDR2 sequences are SGHNT and YENEEA. The CDR3 sequence: CASSSRGYQETQYF. In DNA form, the CDR3 reads TGTGCCAGCAGCTCTCGCGGTTACCAAGAGACCCAGTACTTC.

The gene calls are TRBV28 and TRBJ2-2; tentative D call: TRBD1 (5 bases). Per the germline V gene, CDR1 is MDHEN and CDR2 is SYDVKM. V was clipped by 2 bases and J by 4 bases, with 14 bases between them. The CDR3 contains 16 residues. CDR3 sequence reads: CASSLTVQGGTGELFF. For the CDR3, the DNA is TGTGCCAGCAGTTTAACTGTCCAGGGTGGCACCGGGGAGCTGTTTTTT.

V gene TRBV10-3 combines with J gene TRBJ1-1, with 7 bases fitting TRBD1. Looked up from germline, CDR1 is ENHRY and CDR2 is SYGVKD. CDR3 size: 16 residues. V gave up 6 bases and J gave up 4 bases; unmatched junction bases: 14. CDR3 sequence reads: CAISTPRGQGGTEAFF. The DNA for the CDR3 is TGTGCCATCAGCACTCCAAGGGGGCAGGGAGGCACTGAAGCTTTCTTT.

By sample share, this clonotype is medium-sized. The rearrangement links TRBV7-2 to TRBJ1-2; TRBD1 matches at 10 bases. The CDR3 covers 15 residues. V was clipped by 5 bases and J by 5 bases; unmatched bases: 8. CDR1 is SGHTA and CDR2 is FQGNSA in the germline V gene. The CDR3 loop is CASSQYRQGAYGYTF. CDR3 in DNA: TGTGCCAGCAGCCAATACCGACAGGGGGCTTATGGCTACACCTTC. Filled out from reference TRBV7-2 and TRBJ1-2, the complete variable domain reads GAGVSQSPSNKVTEKGKDVELRCDPISGHTALYWYRQSLGQGLEFLIYFQGNSAPDKSGLPSDRFSAERTGGSVSTLTIQRTQQEDSAVYLCASSQYRQGAYGYTFGSGTRLTVV.